This TCR beta chain was retrieved from a study of T cells after yellow fever vaccination. On the study more broadly: When fractions had low cell numbers, they were prepared with SMART-Seq v4 Ultra Low Input.

Study-wide findings and caveats: Bulk-population clonotypes that are abundant could appear as contaminants in FACS-sorted repertoires. Among primary-vaccination clones, most reappeared after the booster, at 95% to 96% for CD4 and more than 85% for CD8.

TCRdb analysed the 5' RACE reads with MiXCR anew, one entry per CDR3 protein. The table lists approximately 300,000 distinct CDR3 sequences, 7.5% to 9% of them singletons. This clonotype has a count of ten or more. Its antigen is still unknown. Germline CDR1 is MNHEY and CDR2 is SVGAGI. The CDR3 totals 13 residues. V lost 0 bases and J lost 3, with 4 bases in between. The sequence derives from a man aged 18 to 30 who received the YFV17D yellow fever vaccine. Sequencing was performed on PBMCs, taken on the day of the first yellow fever vaccination. The rearrangement joins TRBV6-5 to TRBJ2-3; D is uncertain. CDR3 nucleotides: TGTGCCAGCAGTTACTCCAAAACAGATACGCAGTATTTT. Its translation is CASSYSKTDTQYF.